The T cell receptor beta chain under discussion was sequenced for a study of T cell responses to AZD1222 COVID-19 vaccine. Overall study findings and caveats: Regions 160-218 and 743-854 dominated among vaccine-associated CD4 TCRs spanning spike. The repertoires were collected only after the peak T cell response.

Here immunoSEQ multiplex PCR was the method, and the copy in TCRdb shows in-frame clones only, minus some. The data contain about 100,000 clones, about 83% of them seen just once; the ten biggest clones take up approximately 16%. The germline V gene encodes CDR1 LNHDA and CDR2 SQIVND (reference sequence). This CDR3 is 17 amino acids long. With 3 bases removed from V and 0 bases from J, the gap between germline ends came to 14 bases. In this sample, this clone turned up a few times. No antigen is known for it. The sequencing used peripheral blood, collected on day 0 of AZD1222 vaccination. This chain links TRBV19 with TRBJ1-4, with D tentatively TRBD1 (5 bases). The TCR was taken from an adult in good health. The CDR3 sequence: CASSIPGAYATNEKLFF. In DNA, the CDR3 is TGTGCCAGTAGTATCCCCGGGGCCTATGCAACTAATGAAAAACTGTTTTTT.